This entry features one TCR beta chain sequence. Its recognized antigen is unknown. Per-base quality was not reported, and no clone a single base away is much larger than it. TCRbeta CDR3 regions were amplified from genomic DNA by means of the immunoSEQ Assay, a bias-controlled multiplex PCR. As for the authors' bioinformatics: Nucleated cell counts per sample were estimated from amplification of reference gene primers within the assay. Sequence reads were collapsed and filtered to measure the absolute abundance of every unique TCRbeta CDR3 rearrangement. For each sample, productive Simpson clonality was calculated as the square root of Simpson's diversity index over productive rearrangements. This immuneACCESS table, as held by TCRdb, lists in-frame sequences with V and J called but not all clones. Of the missing ones, under half trace to an unresolved V gene in checked studies; the others have no known cause. Clone size and V and J calls were adopted from that table, with D and trimming inferred from the DNA. This sample is represented by 83,000 or so clones; roughly 71% of them were singletons. Just under 10% of the sample rests with the top ten.

Whole blood was collected in K2EDTA tubes by collaborating institutions according to the institutions' own protocols. For TCRbeta analysis, collaborators shipped samples as frozen whole blood, isolated PBMCs, or DNA extracted from either of those sample types. These data come from a study of blood T cell repertoires in COVID-19 (TCRdb year 2020). As for the study more broadly: Collaborator samples came from the United States, Italy and Spain and covered acute and convalescent phases of COVID-19. The prospective study material was composed of cDNA or gDNA derived from T cells, B-cell-depleted T cells, or PBMCs. Deeply sampled blood TCRbeta repertoires from subjects exposed to, actively infected with, or recovered from COVID-19 were included in the dataset. A freely available public database, intended as a resource for researchers studying the immune response to SARS-CoV-2, is where the repertoires were released. The samples were drawn from two sources: the first 160 participants of the ongoing ImmuneRACE study, and fewer than 1,500 subjects contributed by 6 global collaborators. A de-identified subject ID, COVID-19 status, age in years and sex were almost always included in the sample metadata. Where HLA class I and class II types were available, the types were taken from metadata supplied by the sample provider, not from assay-based typing. What the work shows at the level of the full study, not this receptor alone: The amount of clinical and demographic metadata varied by source and participant and was provided uncurated.

V is pared back by 5 bases and J by 4 bases, with 14 bases lying between the germline termini. The CDR3 covers 15 residues, taking in both the cysteine and the phenylalanine. This entry keeps only the CDR3 DNA: 45 bases, framed from base 1. CDR1 and CDR2 were assigned from the germline V gene as SGHTA and FQGTGA. The material sequenced was peripheral blood. The chain links TRBV7-3 with TRBJ2-2, with TRBD2 tentatively as D gene (6 bases match). The sequence derives from a woman aged 80 or over with acute or convalescent COVID-19. Read as DNA, the sequence is TGTGCCAGCAGCCCCTTCGGGACTCTCACCGGGGAGCTGTTTTTT. It translates to CASSPFGTLTGELFF.